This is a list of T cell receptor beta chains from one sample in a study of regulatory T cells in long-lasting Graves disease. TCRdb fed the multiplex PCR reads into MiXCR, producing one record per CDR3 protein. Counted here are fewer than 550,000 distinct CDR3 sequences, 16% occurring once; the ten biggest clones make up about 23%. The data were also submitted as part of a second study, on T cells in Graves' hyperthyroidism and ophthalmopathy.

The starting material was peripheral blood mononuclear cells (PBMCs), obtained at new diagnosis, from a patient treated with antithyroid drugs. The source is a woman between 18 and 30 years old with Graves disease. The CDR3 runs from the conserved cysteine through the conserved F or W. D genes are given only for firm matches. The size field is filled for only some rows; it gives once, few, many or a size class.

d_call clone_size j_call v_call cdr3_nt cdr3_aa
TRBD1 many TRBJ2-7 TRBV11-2 TGTGCCAGCAGCTTAGCCCCGGTCCGGACAGGGAGCCACGAGCAGTACTTC CASSLAPVRTGSHEQYF
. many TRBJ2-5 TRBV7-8 TGTGCCAGCAGCTTGGGGGGTTGGGAGACCCAGTACTTC CASSLGGWETQYF
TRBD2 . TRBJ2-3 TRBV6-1 TGTGCCAGCAGTGAGGCAGCGGGAGTTGTAGATACGCAGTATTTT CASSEAAGVVDTQYF
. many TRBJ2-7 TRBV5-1 TGCGCCAGCAGCTTGGAGGGGTTGTCAGGTGGCGAGCAGTACTTC CASSLEGLSGGEQYF
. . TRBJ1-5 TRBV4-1 TGCGCCAGCAGCCCCCCCGACAGACAGCCCCAGCATTTT CASSPPDRQPQHF
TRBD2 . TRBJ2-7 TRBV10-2 TGCGCCAGCAGTGAATTGAGACTAGCTCACGAGCAGTACTTC CASSELRLAHEQYF
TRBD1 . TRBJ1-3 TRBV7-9 TGTGCCAGCAGCTATAGTCAGGGGGCCGGAAACACCATATATTTT CASSYSQGAGNTIYF
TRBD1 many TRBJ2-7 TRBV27 TGTGCCAGCAGCTCCTTTGGCCGAACAGGGGCAAGGGGTGGGGAGCAGTACTTC CASSSFGRTGARGGEQYF
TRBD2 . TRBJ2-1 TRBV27 TGTGCCACCGGACTAGCGGAATACAATGAGCAGTTCTTC CATGLAEYNEQFF
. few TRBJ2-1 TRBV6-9 TGTGCCAGCAGTTACTGGAGCGGTAAAAACAATGAGCAGTTCTTC CASSYWSGKNNEQFF
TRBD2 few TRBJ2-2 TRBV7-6 TGTGCCAGCAGCTTAGGCGGGAGGGCCGGTAGCGGGGAGCTGTTTTTT CASSLGGRAGSGELFF
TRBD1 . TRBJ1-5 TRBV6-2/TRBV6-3 TGTGCCAGCAGTTCCACTGCGACAGGGGACGACCTCTATAGCAATCAGCCCCAGCATTTT CASSSTATGDDLYSNQPQHF
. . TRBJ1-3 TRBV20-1 TGCAGTGCTACCCACCGATCCTCTGGAAACACCATATATTTT CSATHRSSGNTIYF
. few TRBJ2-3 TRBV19 TGTGCCAGTAGTATCCAGGCGGCGGGAGATACGCAGTATTTT CASSIQAAGDTQYF
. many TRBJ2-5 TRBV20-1 TGCAGTGGGGGGGTAGAGACCCAGTACTTC CSGGVETQYF
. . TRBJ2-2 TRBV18 TGTGCCAGCTCTGACACTACCACCGGGGAGCTGTTTTTT CASSDTTTGELFF
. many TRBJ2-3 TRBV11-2 TGTGCCAGCAGCTTGGGAGGATCCCGTACAGATACGCAGTATTTT CASSLGGSRTDTQYF
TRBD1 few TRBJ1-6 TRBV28 TGTGCCAGCAGCCTGACAGGGTTCAGCTCACCCCTCCACTTT CASSLTGFSSPLHF